The sequence of this TCR beta chain was determined in a study of cytomegalovirus exposure and HLA in healthy donors. Measured with immunoSEQ multiplex PCR; TCRdb has only the in-frame clones, and not every one. The table shows 100,000 to 130,000 clones, with 70% to 85% occurring only once. A word on this clone: As yet, its antigen is unknown.

General observations from the study: According to the study, about 180 TCR beta chains were cytomegalovirus-associated. Reportedly, cytomegalovirus status was diagnosed with high sensitivity and specificity. Some public TCRs appeared in many individuals, while most sequences were rare.

The sequencing sample was made of PBMCs. The sequence derives from a woman between 18 and 30 years old in good health and CMV-seronegative.

The CDR3 sequence is CASSSSTSIEGGYEQFF. The CDR3 DNA reads TGTGCCAGCAGCTCCTCTACCTCTATTGAGGGCGGTTACGAGCAGTTCTTC. The J gene is TRBJ2-1, the V gene TRBV11-2; TRBD2 might be the D (5 bases). The germline V gene has CDR1 SGHAT and CDR2 FQNNGV. This CDR3 contains 17 residues. Between the trimmed V and J ends, which lost 4 bases and 10 bases, there was a span of 26 bases.